This TCR beta chain is drawn from a study of blood T cell repertoires in COVID-19 (TCRdb year 2020). Looking at the study overall: Samples from collaborators originated in the United States, Italy and Spain and spanned both the acute and convalescent phases of COVID-19. The prospective study material was composed of cDNA or gDNA derived from T cells, B-cell-depleted T cells, or PBMCs. Subjects who had been exposed to COVID-19, were actively infected with it, or had recovered from it provided the deeply sampled blood TCRbeta repertoires that made up the dataset. The repertoires were made available in a free public database intended to serve as a resource for research on the immune response to SARS-CoV-2. The samples were drawn from the first 160 participants of the ongoing ImmuneRACE study and from more than 1,000 subjects provided by 6 global collaborators. A de-identified subject ID, COVID-19 status, age in years and sex were almost always included in the sample metadata. Where available, HLA class I and class II types were taken from metadata supplied by the sample provider and were not determined by assay-based typing.

Trimming removed 2 bases from V and 5 bases from J, leaving 9 bases between the germline ends. Counted from cysteine to phenylalanine, this CDR3 has 13 amino acids. Only CDR3 DNA remains: 39 bases, in frame from the first base. The germline V gene yields MDHEN for CDR1 and SYDVKM for CDR2. As to this clone: Its antigen remains unidentified. The sample holds no much larger clone one base away, and base qualities are not on file.

The collaborating institutions used their own protocols to collect whole blood in K2EDTA tubes. For TCRbeta analysis, collaborators shipped samples as frozen whole blood, isolated PBMCs, or DNA extracted from either of those sample types. Points the paper makes about the study in general: How much clinical and demographic metadata was included differed by source and by participant, and the metadata was provided uncurated.

TCRbeta CDR3 regions were amplified from genomic DNA by means of the immunoSEQ Assay, a bias-controlled multiplex PCR. The paper's data handling went like this. The number of nucleated cells in each sample was estimated by amplification of reference gene primers within the assay. To quantify the absolute abundance of each unique TCRbeta CDR3 rearrangement, sequence reads were collapsed and filtered. Productive Simpson clonality was computed per sample as the square root of Simpson's diversity index over productive rearrangements. Here the immuneACCESS table is served through TCRdb, limited to in-frame sequences with V and J called. Missing clones are a known gap in these copies; in checked studies unresolved V genes cover under half, and the rest lacks a known reason. V and J calls and clone size come straight from that table; D and trimming were deduced from the DNA. This sample gives 650,000 to 800,000 clones in total; just under 90% of them show up just once. Together, the top ten hold over 0.2% of the sample.

The V and J segments used are TRBV28 and TRBJ1-2; the D gene is not confidently resolved. Sequenced: peripheral blood. This receptor was identified in a woman aged 18-29 years with acute or convalescent COVID-19. This receptor carries the CDR3 CASSLSGIYGYTF. The DNA reads as follows: TGTGCCAGCAGTTTAAGCGGCATTTATGGCTACACCTTC.